This T cell receptor (beta chain) was observed in a study of glioma-infiltrating T cells. This clonotype was observed at least ten times. V lost 2 bases and J 1 base, leaving 5 bases between the germline ends. The CDR3 has 13 amino acids. Using RNA template, CDR3s of TCR alpha and beta were amplified with iRepertoire arm-PCR. TCRdb reprocessed the multiplex PCR reads with MiXCR, giving one entry per CDR3 protein. The sample records over 90,000 distinct CDR3 sequences, around 29% being singletons. The source of this sequence is a human donor with low-grade glioma or glioblastoma, undergoing nonglioma brain surgery, or in good health (not recorded which). This chain connects TRBV12-3 or TRBV12-4 to TRBJ1-1; D is unresolved. Sequenced material: glioma tissue, nonneoplastic brain tissue, or PBMCs (not recorded which). CDR3 sequence: CASSLHQNTEAFF. As DNA, the CDR3 is TGTGCCAGCAGTTTACACCAGAACACTGAAGCTTTCTTT.